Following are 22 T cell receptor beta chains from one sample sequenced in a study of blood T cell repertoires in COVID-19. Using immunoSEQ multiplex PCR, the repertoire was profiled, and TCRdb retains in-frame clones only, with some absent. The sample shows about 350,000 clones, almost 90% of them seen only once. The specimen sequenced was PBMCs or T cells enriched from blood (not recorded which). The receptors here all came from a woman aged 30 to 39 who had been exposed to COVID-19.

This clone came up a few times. The CDR3 protein is CASSQSGLAGTGELFF. CDR3 nucleotide sequence: TGCGCCAGCAGCCAATCAGGATTGGCCGGCACCGGGGAGCTGTTTTTT. The chain couples TRBV4-1 to TRBJ2-2; D is ambiguous. The CDR3 has 16 residues. Germline CDR1 and CDR2: MGHRA and YSYEKL. V gave up 2 bases and J gave up 4 bases, with 14 bases separating them.

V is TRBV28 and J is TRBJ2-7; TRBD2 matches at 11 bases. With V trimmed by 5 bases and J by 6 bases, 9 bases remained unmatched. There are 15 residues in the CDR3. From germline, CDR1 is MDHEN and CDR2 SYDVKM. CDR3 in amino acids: CASSIDSGRAPEQYF. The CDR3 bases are TGTGCCAGCAGTATTGATAGCGGGAGGGCCCCCGAGCAGTACTTC. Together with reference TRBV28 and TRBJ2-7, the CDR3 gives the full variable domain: DVKVTQSSRYLVKRTGEKVFLECVQDMDHENMFWYRQDPGLGLRLIYFSYDVKMKEKGDIPEGYSVSREKKERFSLILESASTNQTSMYLCASSIDSGRAPEQYFGPGTRLTVT.

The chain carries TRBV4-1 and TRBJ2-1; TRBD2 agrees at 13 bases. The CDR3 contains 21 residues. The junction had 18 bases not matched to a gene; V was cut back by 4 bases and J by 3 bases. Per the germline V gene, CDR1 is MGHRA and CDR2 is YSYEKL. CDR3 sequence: CASSREGELAGGPRDYNEQFF. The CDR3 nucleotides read TGCGCCAGCAGCCGCGAGGGGGAACTAGCGGGAGGGCCTCGGGACTACAATGAGCAGTTCTTC.

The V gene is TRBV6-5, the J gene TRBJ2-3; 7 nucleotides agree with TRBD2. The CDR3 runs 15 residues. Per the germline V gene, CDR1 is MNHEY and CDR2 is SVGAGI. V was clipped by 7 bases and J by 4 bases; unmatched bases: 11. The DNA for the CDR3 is TGTGCCAGCACTACTTCAGCGGGATGGTCAGATACGCAGTATTTT. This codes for CASTTSAGWSDTQYF.

The CDR3 coding sequence is TGTGCCAGCAGGATGACAGGGGGGGAGACCCAGTACTTC. Translation gives CASRMTGGETQYF. The rearrangement uses TRBV27 and TRBJ2-5; TRBD1 agrees at 9 bases. The CDR3 extends over 13 amino acids. Trimming took 6 bases from V and 5 from J; bases not matched to a gene: 4. Germline lookup yields CDR1 MNHEY and CDR2 SMNVEV (reference sequence).

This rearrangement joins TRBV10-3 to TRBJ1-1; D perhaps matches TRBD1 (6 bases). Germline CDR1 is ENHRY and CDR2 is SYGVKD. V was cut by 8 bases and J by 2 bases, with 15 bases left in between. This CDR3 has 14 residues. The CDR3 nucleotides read TGTGCCATCCTGACCACAGGGCCCAACACTGAAGCTTTCTTT. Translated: CAILTTGPNTEAFF.

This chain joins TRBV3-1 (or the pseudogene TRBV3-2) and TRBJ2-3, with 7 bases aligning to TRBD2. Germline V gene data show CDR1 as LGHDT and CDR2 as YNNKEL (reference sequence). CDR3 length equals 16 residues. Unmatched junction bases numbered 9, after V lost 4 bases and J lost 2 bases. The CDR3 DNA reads TGTGCCAGCAGCCTTCTGCCGGGACTACTCACAGATACGCAGTATTTT. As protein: CASSLLPGLLTDTQYF.

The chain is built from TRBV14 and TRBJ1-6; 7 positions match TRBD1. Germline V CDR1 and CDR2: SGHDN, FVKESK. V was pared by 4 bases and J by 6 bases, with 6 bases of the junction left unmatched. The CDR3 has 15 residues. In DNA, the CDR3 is TGTGCCAGCAGCCGAGAGACAGGGCGTAATTCACCCCTCCACTTT. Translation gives CASSRETGRNSPLHF.

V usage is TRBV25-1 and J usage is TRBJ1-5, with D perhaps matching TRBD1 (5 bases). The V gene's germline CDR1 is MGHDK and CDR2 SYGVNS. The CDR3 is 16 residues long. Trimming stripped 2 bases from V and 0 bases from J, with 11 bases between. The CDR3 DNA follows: TGTGCCAGCAGTGAAAAGGGGATGGATAGCAATCAGCCCCAGCATTTT. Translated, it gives CASSEKGMDSNQPQHF. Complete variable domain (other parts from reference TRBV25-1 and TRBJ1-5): EADIYQTPRYLVIGTGKKITLECSQTMGHDKMYWYQQDPGMELHLIHYSYGVNSTEKGDLSSESTVSRIRTEHFPLTLESARPSHTSQYLCASSEKGMDSNQPQHFGDGTRLSIL.

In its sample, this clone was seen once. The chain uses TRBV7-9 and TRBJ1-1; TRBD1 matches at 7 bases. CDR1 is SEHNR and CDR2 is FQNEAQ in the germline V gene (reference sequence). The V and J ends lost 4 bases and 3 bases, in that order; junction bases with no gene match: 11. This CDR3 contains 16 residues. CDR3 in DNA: TGTGCCAGCAGCTGGGAACAGGGGATGTTCGACACTGAAGCTTTCTTT. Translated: CASSWEQGMFDTEAFF.

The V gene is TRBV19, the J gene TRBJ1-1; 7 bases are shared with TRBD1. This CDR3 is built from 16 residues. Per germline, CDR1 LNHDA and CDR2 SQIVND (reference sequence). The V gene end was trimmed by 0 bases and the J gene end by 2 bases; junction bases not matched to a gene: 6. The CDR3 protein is CASSIEEGTANTEAFF. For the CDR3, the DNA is TGTGCCAGTAGTATAGAGGAAGGGACAGCAAACACTGAAGCTTTCTTT.

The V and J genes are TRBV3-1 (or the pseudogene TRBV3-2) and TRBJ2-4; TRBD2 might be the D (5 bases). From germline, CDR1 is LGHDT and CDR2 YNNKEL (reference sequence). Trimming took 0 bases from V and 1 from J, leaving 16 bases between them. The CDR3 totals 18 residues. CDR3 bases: TGTGCCAGCAGCCAAGACCCGAACGGGGTAAGGGCCAAAAACATTCAGTACTTC. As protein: CASSQDPNGVRAKNIQYF.

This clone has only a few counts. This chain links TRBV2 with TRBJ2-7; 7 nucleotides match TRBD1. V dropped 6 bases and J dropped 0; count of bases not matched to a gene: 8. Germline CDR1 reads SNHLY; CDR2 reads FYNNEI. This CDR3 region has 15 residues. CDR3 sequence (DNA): TGTGCCAGCAGCGACAGGGTCTCGAGCTCCTACGAGCAGTACTTC. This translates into CASSDRVSSSYEQYF.

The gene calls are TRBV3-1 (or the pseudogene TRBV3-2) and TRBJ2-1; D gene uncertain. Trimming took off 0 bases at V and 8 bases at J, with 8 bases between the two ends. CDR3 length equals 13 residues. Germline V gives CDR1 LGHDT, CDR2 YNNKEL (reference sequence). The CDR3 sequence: CASSQDPAYEQFF. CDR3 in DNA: TGTGCCAGCAGCCAAGATCCAGCGTATGAGCAGTTCTTC.

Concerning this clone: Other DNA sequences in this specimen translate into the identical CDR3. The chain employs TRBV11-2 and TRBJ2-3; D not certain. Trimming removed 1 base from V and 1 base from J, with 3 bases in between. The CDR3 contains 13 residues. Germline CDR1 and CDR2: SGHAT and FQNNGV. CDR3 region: CASSLAGTDTQYF. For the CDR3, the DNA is TGTGCCAGCAGCTTAGCCGGCACAGATACGCAGTATTTT. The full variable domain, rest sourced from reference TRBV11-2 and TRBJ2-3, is EAGVAQSPRYKIIEKRQSVAFWCNPISGHATLYWYQQILGQGPKLLIQFQNNGVVDDSQLPKDRFSAERLKGVDSTLKIQPAKLEDSAVYLCASSLAGTDTQYFGPGTRLTVL.

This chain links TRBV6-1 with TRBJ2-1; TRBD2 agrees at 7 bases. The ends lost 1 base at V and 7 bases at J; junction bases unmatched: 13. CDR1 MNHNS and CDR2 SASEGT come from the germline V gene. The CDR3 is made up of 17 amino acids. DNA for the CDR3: TGTGCCAGCAGTGAAGGCGGGTGGGAGGGTCTAAAAAATGAGCAGTTCTTC. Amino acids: CASSEGGWEGLKNEQFF.

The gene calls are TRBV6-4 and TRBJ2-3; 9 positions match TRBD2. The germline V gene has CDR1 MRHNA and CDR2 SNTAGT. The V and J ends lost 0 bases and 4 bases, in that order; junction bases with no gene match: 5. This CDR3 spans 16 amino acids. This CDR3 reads CASSDSAAGGADTQYF. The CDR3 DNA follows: TGTGCCAGCAGTGACTCGGCGGCGGGAGGGGCAGATACGCAGTATTTT.

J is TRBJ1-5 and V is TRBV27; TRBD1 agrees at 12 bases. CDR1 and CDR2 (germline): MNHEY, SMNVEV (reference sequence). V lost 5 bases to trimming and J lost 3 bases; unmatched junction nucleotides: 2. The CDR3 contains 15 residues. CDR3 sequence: CASSPGQGANQPQHF. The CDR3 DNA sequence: TGTGCCAGCAGTCCGGGACAGGGGGCCAATCAGCCCCAGCATTTT.

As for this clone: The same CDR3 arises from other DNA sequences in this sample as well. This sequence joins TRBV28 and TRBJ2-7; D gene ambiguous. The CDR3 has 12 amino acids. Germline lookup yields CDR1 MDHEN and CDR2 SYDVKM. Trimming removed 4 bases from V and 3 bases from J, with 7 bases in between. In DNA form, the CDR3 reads TGTGCCAGCAGTTCACAGAACTACGAGCAGTACTTC. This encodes CASSSQNYEQYF.

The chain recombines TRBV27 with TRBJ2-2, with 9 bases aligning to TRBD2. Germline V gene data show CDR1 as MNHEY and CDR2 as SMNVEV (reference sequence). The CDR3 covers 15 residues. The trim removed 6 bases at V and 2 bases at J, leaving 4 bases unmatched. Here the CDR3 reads CASSYSGSNTGELFF. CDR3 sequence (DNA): TGTGCCAGCAGCTATAGCGGGAGTAACACCGGGGAGCTGTTTTTT.

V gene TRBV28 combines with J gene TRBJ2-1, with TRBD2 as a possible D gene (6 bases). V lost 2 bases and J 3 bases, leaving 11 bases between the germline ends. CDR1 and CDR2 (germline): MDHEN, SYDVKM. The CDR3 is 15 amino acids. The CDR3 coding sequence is TGTGCCAGCAGTTTAGGCGGGACCTACTACAATGAGCAGTTCTTC. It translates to CASSLGGTYYNEQFF.

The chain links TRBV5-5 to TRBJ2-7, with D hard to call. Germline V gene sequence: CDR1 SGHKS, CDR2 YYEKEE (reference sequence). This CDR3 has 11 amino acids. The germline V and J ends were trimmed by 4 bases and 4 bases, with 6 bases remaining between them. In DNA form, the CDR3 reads TGTGCCAGCAGCATACTTTACGAGCAGTACTTC. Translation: CASSILYEQYF. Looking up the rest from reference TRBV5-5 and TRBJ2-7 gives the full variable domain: DAGVTQSPTHLIKTRGQQVTLRCSPISGHKSVSWYQQVLGQGPQFIFQYYEKEERGRGNFPDRFSARQFPNYSSELNVNALLLGDSALYLCASSILYEQYFGPGTRLTVT.